The 8 T cell receptor beta chains below all came from one sample that was sequenced in a study of regulatory T cells in long-lasting Graves disease. Stated time point: persistent/refractory GD, antithyroid drugs over 5 years with positive TRAb. Generation of the TCR library employed RNA extracted from PBMCs. Assembly of TCR beta libraries relied on iRepertoire HTBI primers together with Arm-PCR of CDR3 regions. TCRdb ran MiXCR on the multiplex PCR reads and lists one entry per CDR3 protein. The repertoire holds a few hundred thousand distinct CDR3 sequences, with around a fifth as singletons. Sequencing was performed on peripheral blood mononuclear cells (PBMCs), taken when the disease was refractory, from a patient treated with antithyroid drugs. These receptors were obtained from a female donor with Graves disease.

This clonotype appeared many times. This chain uses TRBV29-1 with TRBJ1-2; D is undetermined. The CDR3 sequence is 15 residues long. Trimming shortened V by 0 bases and J by 4 bases, and 15 bases separated the two germline ends. Germline CDR1 is SQVTM and CDR2 is ANQGSEA. CDR3 amino acids: CSVEEGPAARYGYTF. The CDR3 nucleotides are TGCAGCGTTGAAGAGGGTCCCGCGGCCCGCTATGGCTACACCTTC. The whole variable domain, remainder taken from reference TRBV29-1 and TRBJ1-2, is SAVISQKPSRDICQRGTSLTIQCQVDSQVTMMFWYRQQPGQSLTLIATANQGSEATYESGFVIDKFPISRPNLTFSTLTVSNMSPEDSSIYLCSVEEGPAARYGYTFGSGTRLTVV.

In its sample, this clonotype was seen many times. CDR3 loop: CSVRHSSYGYTF. The CDR3 DNA is TGCAGCGTTCGGCACAGCTCCTATGGCTACACCTTC. The rearrangement joins TRBV29-1 to TRBJ1-2; no definite D call. The CDR3 is 12 amino acids. Trimming took 5 bases from V and 4 from J, leaving 11 bases between them. The V gene's germline CDR1 is SQVTM and CDR2 ANQGSEA. The variable domain in full, completed from reference TRBV29-1 and TRBJ1-2, reads SAVISQKPSRDICQRGTSLTIQCQVDSQVTMMFWYRQQPGQSLTLIATANQGSEATYESGFVIDKFPISRPNLTFSTLTVSNMSPEDSSIYLCSVRHSSYGYTFGSGTRLTVV.

This clonotype showed up just a few times. The J gene is TRBJ1-4, the V gene TRBV4-1, with no clear D. This CDR3 is 11 amino acids long. With 4 bases removed from V and 9 bases from J, the gap between germline ends came to 6 bases. Germline V gene data show CDR1 as MGHRA and CDR2 as YSYEKL. The CDR3 reads CASSRGKKLFF. CDR3 bases: TGCGCCAGCAGCCGCGGGAAAAAACTGTTTTTT.

This clonotype has ten or more counts. The DNA of the CDR3 is TGTGCCAGCACCGTTGATGGGTGGTGGAACATTCAGTACTTC. It codes for CASTVDGWWNIQYF. The genes are TRBV28 and TRBJ2-4, with D hard to call. Germline V CDR1 and CDR2: MDHEN, SYDVKM. V was pared by 7 bases and J by 7 bases, with 17 bases between. The CDR3 contains 14 residues. The entire variable domain, with the rest obtained from reference TRBV28 and TRBJ2-4, is as follows: DVKVTQSSRYLVKRTGEKVFLECVQDMDHENMFWYRQDPGLGLRLIYFSYDVKMKEKGDIPEGYSVSREKKERFSLILESASTNQTSMYLCASTVDGWWNIQYFGAGTRLSVL.

This clonotype was observed at least ten times. This chain joins TRBV13 and TRBJ1-3, with 8 bases aligning to TRBD1. The junction had 1 base not matched to a gene; V was cut back by 3 bases and J by 0 bases. This CDR3 spans 15 amino acids. Looked up from germline, CDR1 is PRHDT and CDR2 is FYEKMQ (reference sequence). This CDR3 reads CASSLDRDSGNTIYF. The CDR3 DNA is TGTGCCAGCAGCTTGGACAGGGACTCTGGAAACACCATATATTTT.

This clonotype was counted ten times or more. J is TRBJ2-5 and V is TRBV28, with D possibly TRBD1 on 6 matching bases. This CDR3 has 14 amino acids. V shed 8 bases and J shed 4 bases, with 17 bases lying between them. Per germline, CDR1 MDHEN and CDR2 SYDVKM. The CDR3 DNA sequence: TGTGCCAGCCACCCGGGACAACGACGAGAGACCCAGTACTTC. This gives the protein CASHPGQRRETQYF.

The V and J genes are TRBV19 and TRBJ2-7, with a weak D call TRBD1 (6 bases). CDR1 is LNHDA and CDR2 is SQIVND in the germline V gene (reference sequence). V dropped 5 bases and J dropped 2 bases, with 16 bases sitting between them. The CDR3 totals 15 residues. CDR3 in amino acids: CASSVVAGAAYEQYF. The CDR3 nucleotides read TGTGCCAGTAGTGTCGTCGCAGGGGCTGCCTACGAGCAGTACTTC.

This clonotype was recorded a few times. The chain carries TRBV28 and TRBJ2-7; tentative D call: TRBD1 (5 bases). The length of the CDR3 is 12 residues. The V and J ends lost 8 bases and 3 bases respectively, with 11 bases between them. From germline, CDR1 is MDHEN and CDR2 SYDVKM. The DNA of the CDR3 is TGTGCCAGCGTTGACAGATACTACGAGCAGTACTTC. It translates to CASVDRYYEQYF. The complete variable domain, with remaining parts taken from reference TRBV28 and TRBJ2-7, reads DVKVTQSSRYLVKRTGEKVFLECVQDMDHENMFWYRQDPGLGLRLIYFSYDVKMKEKGDIPEGYSVSREKKERFSLILESASTNQTSMYLCASVDRYYEQYFGPGTRLTVT.